The TCR beta chain under discussion was sequenced for a study of T cell repertoires in cytomegalovirus infection. TCRdb re-called the reads through MiXCR, storing one row per CDR3 protein. The data hold about 89,000 distinct CDR3 sequences, with about 31% observed a single time. In this sample, this clonotype turned up a few times. Its target is unknown. Germline CDR1 SEHNR, CDR2 FQNEAQ (reference sequence). V was pared by 5 bases and J by 6 bases, with 16 bases between. The CDR3 length is 14 residues. The chain couples TRBV7-9 to TRBJ2-5; TRBD2 might be the D (7 bases). This TCR was recovered from a human donor in good health (CMV status not recorded). Some clones in this sample may be carry-over from other donors' samples. Sequencing was performed on CD8+ T cells from cultured PBMCs, taken from culture after CMV antigen stimulation. CDR3 coding DNA: TGTGCCAGCAGCGATTGGAGGGGGGGGAAGACCCAGTACTTC. It is translated as CASSDWRGGKTQYF.